This entry concerns a single TCR beta chain. There is no known antigen for this receptor. Base qualities are not provided; no much larger clone lies one nucleotide away. These data are taken from a study of blood T cell repertoires in COVID-19 (dated by TCRdb to the early 2020s). Concerning the study at large: Samples covering the acute and convalescent phases of COVID-19 were provided by collaborators in the United States, Italy and Spain. Deeply sampled blood TCRbeta repertoires from subjects exposed to, actively infected with, or recovered from COVID-19 were included in the dataset. The sample metadata nearly always contained a de-identified subject ID, COVID-19 status, age in years and sex. The samples were drawn from two sources: the first 160 participants of the ongoing ImmuneRACE study, and 1,254 subjects contributed by 6 global collaborators. HLA class I and class II types, where available, came from metadata supplied by the sample provider rather than from assay-based typing. The repertoires were released in a freely available public database meant as a resource for research on the immune response to SARS-CoV-2. The prospective study material was composed of cDNA or gDNA derived from T cells, B-cell-depleted T cells, or PBMCs. General conclusions and limits of the study: How much clinical and demographic metadata was included differed by source and by participant, and the metadata was provided uncurated.

TCRbeta CDR3 regions were amplified from genomic DNA using the immunoSEQ Assay, a bias-controlled multiplex PCR. The source study handled its data this way. The number of nucleated cells in each sample was estimated from the amplification of reference gene primers within the assay. To quantify the absolute abundance of each unique TCRbeta CDR3 rearrangement, sequence reads were collapsed and filtered. For each sample, productive Simpson clonality was calculated as the square root of Simpson's diversity index across productive rearrangements. Held by TCRdb, this immuneACCESS table contains in-frame sequences only and omits some clones. Under half of the omission traces to an unresolved V gene where checked; the cause of the rest is unknown. That table is the source of V, J and clone size, and D and trimming were worked out from the DNA. The table for this sample lists roughly 310,000 clones; roughly 90% of them were counted only once. The ten biggest clones cover roughly 2.6% of the sample.

Enrolling through a virtual design, the prospective study's participants ranged in age from about 18 to 89 years and lived across 24 United States geographic areas. In the prospective study, cohorts were assigned on the basis of participant-reported clinical history obtained from a screening survey and a study questionnaire. For ImmuneRACE Cohort 3, a participant was defined as recovered based on two consecutive negative NP/OP PCR tests, clearance by a healthcare professional, or resolution of symptoms. Each participant in the prospective study had whole blood, serum and a nasopharyngeal or oropharyngeal swab collected by mobile phlebotomists. Over a roughly two-month period, participants in the prospective study had the option of providing additional blood draws and questionnaires. Before DNA extraction, blood samples from the prospective study were shipped at room temperature or frozen. The germline V gene sets CDR1 to SGHVS and CDR2 to FQNEAQ. V drops 4 bases and J drops 1 base, leaving 8 bases in between. The CDR3 sequence holds 13 residues, the cysteine and phenylalanine included. The only DNA kept is the CDR3, 39 bases in frame from the first base.

The receptor was isolated from a man in his 60s who had recovered from COVID-19. Sequences were obtained from PBMCs or T cells enriched from blood (not recorded which). The rearranged segments are TRBV7-8 and TRBJ2-7; the D gene is not confidently resolved. The CDR3 reads CASSSPDSYEQYF. The sequence in DNA is TGTGCCAGCAGCTCGCCAGATTCCTACGAGCAGTACTTC.